Below, one TCR beta chain is given with its context. As yet, its antigen is unknown. The sample originates from a study of cytomegalovirus exposure and HLA in healthy donors. The study's findings and limits: Segments of the TCR beta V type were, in most cases, productive about 87% or about 30% of the time in an earlier analysis. Analysis was carried out at a later point, and it linked a missense DCLRE1C variant to TCR beta V- and J-gene trimming. As confirmed in vitro, a few CMV-associated chains were specific for CMV antigens.

J lost 3 bases, V lost 2 bases, and 3 bases had no gene match. The CDR3 length is 14 residues. The germline CDR1 and CDR2 sequences are GTSNPN and SVGIG (reference sequence). Researchers ran the PCR with 60 Vbeta and 13 Jbeta primers. Per the authors' pipeline: Tens of millions of unique TCR beta chains, 10 million to 14 million shared, were counted in a later analysis. Some clones are missing from TCRdb's copy, which holds only in-frame ones; the method was immunoSEQ multiplex PCR. The D gene and trimming were derived from the DNA, and the V and J assignments and clone size from that table. The sample has some 150,000 clones, roughly 80% seen once; the top ten hold less than 10%.

The specimen was PBMCs. V and J are TRBV30 and TRBJ2-1; 8 nucleotides match TRBD2. The sequence came from a woman between 50 and 59 years old in good health and CMV-seropositive. CDR3 sequence (DNA): TGTGCCTGGAGTATAGCGGGGTACTACAATGAGCAGTTCTTC. Translation: CAWSIAGYYNEQFF.